These 22 T cell receptor beta chains were all obtained from the same sample, sequenced in a study of T-cell memory formation after mild COVID-19. TCRdb re-derived calls from the 5' RACE reads in MiXCR, one entry per CDR3 protein. This table holds some 320,000 distinct CDR3 sequences, roughly an eighth found once. Sequencing used PBMCs or a T cell subset sorted from them (not recorded which). Receptors were obtained from a man younger than 30 who had mild COVID-19 (a few samples of this study predate the infection). Cell type and time point are not known.

This clonotype has only a few counts. The V and J genes are TRBV4-1 and TRBJ2-5; D gene uncertain. The V gene's germline CDR1 is MGHRA and CDR2 YSYEKL. Trimming left V 0 bases short and J 1 base short, with 6 bases between. The CDR3 totals 14 residues. CDR3 region: CASSQDVIQETQYF. In DNA, the CDR3 is TGCGCCAGCAGCCAAGACGTTATCCAAGAGACCCAGTACTTC.

This clonotype was observed once. CDR3 sequence (DNA): TGTGCCAGCAGCCGGTCCCGGGGGAGTGAGGAGACCCAGTACTTC. It encodes CASSRSRGSEETQYF. The rearrangement uses TRBV16 and TRBJ2-5; D is perhaps TRBD2 (6 bases). CDR3 size: 15 residues. V was pared by 4 bases and J by 5 bases, with 17 bases between. Germline loops: CDR1 KGHSY, CDR2 FQNENV.

This clonotype was seen ten or more times. V and J are TRBV20-1 and TRBJ2-1; the match to TRBD2 covers 7 bases. There are 14 residues in the CDR3. Trimming took 5 bases from V and 10 from J; bases not matched to a gene: 14. Germline loops: CDR1 DFQATT, CDR2 SNEGSKA (reference sequence). The CDR3 nucleotides are TGCAGTGCTGCCGCACCATGGACTAGTGGGGAGCAGTTCTTC. Translating gives CSAAAPWTSGEQFF.

V usage is TRBV5-1 and J usage is TRBJ2-7; D gene ambiguous. The CDR3 consists of 14 residues. Trimming cost V 0 bases and J 0 bases, with 7 bases left between them. From germline, CDR1 is SGHRS and CDR2 YFSETQ. CDR3 residues: CASSLGRDSYEQYF. The CDR3 coding sequence is TGCGCCAGCAGCTTGGGAAGGGACTCCTACGAGCAGTACTTC.

This clonotype came up a few times. This chain joins TRBV12-3 or TRBV12-4 and TRBJ1-5; D remains unclear. This CDR3 has 15 amino acids. The V and J ends lost 3 bases and 5 bases respectively, with 14 bases between them. CDR3 sequence reads: CASSLVPEVDQPQHF. CDR3 nucleotide sequence: TGTGCCAGCAGTTTGGTCCCTGAGGTGGATCAGCCCCAGCATTTT.

This chain uses TRBV4-3 with TRBJ2-2; the match to TRBD1 covers 7 bases. The CDR3 contains 18 residues. J gave up 5 bases and V 0 bases, and 12 bases lay outside the gene matches. The germline gives CDR1 LGHNA, CDR2 YSLEER. The DNA for the CDR3 is TGCGCCAGCAGCCAAGAGACCCAGGGGGATCTTTCGACCGGGGAGCTGTTTTTT. Translating gives CASSQETQGDLSTGELFF.

This clonotype occurred a few times. The V gene is TRBV4-1, the J gene TRBJ1-5; D gene uncertain. There are 16 residues in the CDR3. V lost 0 bases and J 3 bases, leaving 12 bases between the germline ends. CDR1 is MGHRA, CDR2 YSYEKL, per germline. The CDR3 protein is CASSQELGRLNQPQHF. CDR3 in DNA: TGCGCCAGCAGCCAAGAGTTAGGGCGGCTCAATCAGCCCCAGCATTTT.

J is TRBJ1-2 and V is TRBV10-3; D call uncertain. CDR1 is ENHRY and CDR2 is SYGVKD in the germline V gene. The CDR3 contains 15 residues. V was pared by 7 bases and J by 1 base, with 16 bases between. CDR3 protein: CAIKSPSSINYGYTF. DNA of the CDR3: TGTGCCATCAAATCTCCATCTTCGATTAACTATGGCTACACCTTC.

This clonotype was seen a handful of times. The chain links TRBV6-2 or TRBV6-3 to TRBJ1-1; D is possibly TRBD1 (6 bases). Trimming shortened V by 4 bases and J by 4 bases, and 10 bases separated the two germline ends. Germline assignment: CDR1 MNHEY and CDR2 SVGEGT. The CDR3 length is 13 residues. CDR3 nucleotide sequence: TGTGCCAGCAGTTTCGTCAGGGGCACTGAAGCTTTCTTT. Protein product: CASSFVRGTEAFF.

The chain has TRBV10-3 and TRBJ1-1; D possibly corresponds to TRBD1 (5 bases). The germline V gene has CDR1 ENHRY and CDR2 SYGVKD. V was pared by 2 bases and J by 0 bases, with 22 bases between. The CDR3 is 19 residues long. CDR3: CAISEEMEDTVFMNTEAFF. CDR3 DNA: TGTGCCATCAGTGAGGAGATGGAGGACACCGTATTTATGAACACTGAAGCTTTCTTT.

This clonotype was seen repeatedly, ten times or more. This chain joins TRBV11-2 and TRBJ2-1; TRBD1 agrees at 9 bases. This CDR3 is 13 amino acids long. Germline assignment: CDR1 SGHAT and CDR2 FQNNGV. The CDR3 is CARGDRVYNEQFF. CDR3 DNA: TGTGCGAGGGGGGACAGGGTTTACAATGAGCAGTTCTTC.

This chain joins TRBV7-3 and TRBJ2-5; 8 nucleotides match TRBD1. Looked up from germline, CDR1 is SGHTA and CDR2 is FQGTGA. V trimming: 5 bases; J trimming: 5 bases; junction bases outside the gene matches: 7. This CDR3 region has 14 residues. The DNA for the CDR3 is TGTGCCAGCAGCAAAGACGGACAGGGTGAGACCCAGTACTTC. It codes for CASSKDGQGETQYF.

The chain uses TRBV4-2 and TRBJ2-7; D unclear. The CDR3 is 14 residues long. Trimming stripped 0 bases from V and 2 bases from J, with 8 bases between. Looked up from germline, CDR1 is LGHNA and CDR2 is YNFKEQ. The CDR3 DNA follows: TGTGCCAGCAGCCAAGATTTGGGGACCTACGAGCAGTACTTC. It translates to CASSQDLGTYEQYF.

CDR3 sequence reads: CSGDGTSTDTQYF. The CDR3 DNA reads TGCAGCGGCGACGGGACTAGCACAGATACGCAGTATTTT. The chain carries TRBV29-1 and TRBJ2-3; D perhaps matches TRBD2 (6 bases). The CDR3 covers 13 residues. V gave up 7 bases and J gave up 0 bases, with 11 bases separating them. Germline V CDR1 and CDR2: SQVTM, ANQGSEA.

This clonotype was seen a few times. The chain carries TRBV5-1 and TRBJ2-7; D unresolved. CDR1 and CDR2 from the germline V gene are SGHRS and YFSETQ. V gave up 0 bases and J gave up 0 bases, with 10 bases separating them. The CDR3 totals 15 residues. The CDR3 bases are TGCGCCAGCAGCTTGGGGGAATTCAGCTCCTACGAGCAGTACTTC. Amino acid sequence: CASSLGEFSSYEQYF.

This clonotype occurred a few times. The rearrangement joins TRBV7-9 to TRBJ1-2; the match to TRBD1 covers 7 bases. The CDR3 length is 13 residues. Trimming took 7 bases from V and 7 from J; bases not matched to a gene: 9. Germline V CDR1 and CDR2: SEHNR, FQNEAQ (reference sequence). CDR3 nucleotide sequence: TGTGCCAGCACTGAACAGGGGCTGAGTGGCTACACCTTC. Amino acid sequence: CASTEQGLSGYTF.

This clonotype was recorded a few times. The chain has TRBV6-5 and TRBJ1-4, with 10 bases aligning to TRBD1. CDR1 and CDR2 (germline): MNHEY, SVGAGI. The CDR3 is made up of 13 amino acids. V dropped 7 bases and J dropped 8; count of bases not matched to a gene: 4. CDR3 residues: CASNPGQGEKLFF. CDR3 sequence (DNA): TGTGCCAGCAACCCGGGACAGGGGGAAAAACTGTTTTTT.

This clonotype was counted at least ten times. The rearrangement joins TRBV19 to TRBJ2-2; D might be TRBD2 (5 bases). The V and J ends lost 3 bases and 5 bases respectively, with 10 bases between them. Germline V gene sequence: CDR1 LNHDA, CDR2 SQIVND (reference sequence). This CDR3 comprises 14 residues. CDR3: CASSISVLTGELFF. The CDR3 coding sequence is TGTGCCAGTAGTATTAGCGTCTTGACCGGGGAGCTGTTTTTT.

CDR3 sequence reads: CASSPEGAPRPPYNEQFF. DNA for the CDR3: TGTGCCAGCAGCCCAGAGGGGGCCCCCCGACCCCCCTACAATGAGCAGTTCTTC. The chain has TRBV7-2 and TRBJ2-1, with 7 bases aligning to TRBD1. There are 18 residues in the CDR3. Germline V gives CDR1 SGHTA, CDR2 FQGNSA. With 5 bases clipped from V and 2 bases from J, the junction kept 15 bases outside the gene matches.

This clonotype was counted many times. CDR3 sequence (DNA): TGTGCCTGGAAAGTTAGGGACAGAATATACAATGAGCAGTTCTTC. As protein: CAWKVRDRIYNEQFF. The chain combines TRBV30 with TRBJ2-1, with 7 bases matching TRBD1. Per the germline V gene, CDR1 is GTSNPN and CDR2 is SVGIG (reference sequence). With 4 bases clipped from V and 4 bases from J, the junction kept 10 bases outside the gene matches. CDR3 length: 15 residues.

This clonotype has a count of ten or more. This sequence joins TRBV12-3 or TRBV12-4 and TRBJ1-4; TRBD1 matches 7 bases. J was trimmed by 6 bases and V by 2 bases; bases with no gene match: 3. There are 14 residues in the CDR3. CDR3 protein: CASSLRQGDEKLFF. CDR3 in DNA: TGTGCCAGCAGTTTACGGCAGGGGGATGAAAAACTGTTTTTT.

This chain connects TRBV6-2 or TRBV6-3 to TRBJ1-5; TRBD1 might be the D (5 bases). CDR3 size: 14 residues. V was trimmed by 2 bases and J by 7 bases, leaving 12 bases between them. The germline gives CDR1 MNHEY, CDR2 SVGEGT. In nucleotides, the CDR3 is TGTGCCAGCAGTTACCCGCAGGGAAGACAGCCCCAGCATTTT. Residues: CASSYPQGRQPQHF.